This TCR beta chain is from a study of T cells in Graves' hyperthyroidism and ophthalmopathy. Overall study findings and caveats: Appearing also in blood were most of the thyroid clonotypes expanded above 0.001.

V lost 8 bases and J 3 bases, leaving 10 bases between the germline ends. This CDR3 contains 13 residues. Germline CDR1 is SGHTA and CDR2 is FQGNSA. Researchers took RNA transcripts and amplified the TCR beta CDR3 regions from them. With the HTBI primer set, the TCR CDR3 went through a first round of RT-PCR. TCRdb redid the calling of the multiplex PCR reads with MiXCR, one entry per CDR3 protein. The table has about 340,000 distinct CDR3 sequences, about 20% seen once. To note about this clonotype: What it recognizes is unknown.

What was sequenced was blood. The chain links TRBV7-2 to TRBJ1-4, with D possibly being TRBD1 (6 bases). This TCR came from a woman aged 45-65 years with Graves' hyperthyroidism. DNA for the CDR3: TGTGCCAGCTCCGGGACACCTAATGAAAAACTGTTTTTT. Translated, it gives CASSGTPNEKLFF.